These T cell receptor beta chains were read from a single sample in a study of CD8+CD57+ T cells in acquired aplastic anemia. A single record per CDR3 protein comes from TCRdb applying MiXCR to the reads. The sample lists approximately 190,000 distinct CDR3 sequences, less than 65% occurring once. Input material: sorted CD4+, CD8+, or CD8+CD57+ T cells (not recorded which) from PBMCs. The receptors here all came from a human donor with severe aplastic anemia or a healthy control (not recorded which). Each CDR3 is given with its conserved first and last residue. A D gene is named only where the DNA matches it firmly. The size entry is marked missing in some rows and otherwise reads once, few, many or a size class.

D gene: NA
V gene: TRBV9
J gene: TRBJ2-2
clone size: NA
CDR3 DNA: TGTGCCAGCAGCGTAGTGCCAAACACCGGGGAGCTGTTTTTT
CDR3 protein: CASSVVPNTGELFF

D gene: TRBD1
V gene: TRBV11-3
J gene: TRBJ2-1
clone size: many
CDR3 DNA: TGTGCCAGCAGCCCGGACAGGTTGTACAATGAGCAGTTCTTC
CDR3 protein: CASSPDRLYNEQFF

D gene: TRBD2
V gene: TRBV15
J gene: TRBJ2-2
clone size: NA
CDR3 DNA: TGTGCCACCAGCATAGGCGGGACTAGCGCCCGAAGAACCGGGGAGCTGTTTTTT
CDR3 protein: CATSIGGTSARRTGELFF

D gene: NA
V gene: TRBV19
J gene: TRBJ2-7
clone size: NA
CDR3 DNA: TGTGCCAGTGAACAGGGATACGAGCAGTACTTC
CDR3 protein: CASEQGYEQYF

D gene: NA
V gene: TRBV19
J gene: TRBJ2-5
clone size: many
CDR3 DNA: TGTGCCAGTAGTGTGGACTACGAAGAGACCCAGTACTTC
CDR3 protein: CASSVDYEETQYF

D gene: NA
V gene: TRBV29-1
J gene: TRBJ1-2
clone size: NA
CDR3 DNA: TGCAGCGTTGTTAGTCATGACTATGGCTACACCTTC
CDR3 protein: CSVVSHDYGYTF

D gene: NA
V gene: TRBV5-4
J gene: TRBJ1-4
clone size: NA
CDR3 DNA: TGTGCCAGCAGAGCAGGGACTGCAACTAATGAAAAACTGTTTTTT
CDR3 protein: CASRAGTATNEKLFF

D gene: NA
V gene: TRBV24-1
J gene: TRBJ1-5
clone size: NA
CDR3 DNA: TGTGCCACCAGTGGGGGTACTAGCAATCAGCCCCAGCATTTT
CDR3 protein: CATSGGTSNQPQHF

D gene: TRBD1
V gene: TRBV6-5
J gene: TRBJ2-1
clone size: NA
CDR3 DNA: TGTGCCAGCAGTGCCCTGGGGGGGACAGGGTTGAGCAATGAGCAGTTCTTC
CDR3 protein: CASSALGGTGLSNEQFF

D gene: NA
V gene: TRBV12-3/TRBV12-4
J gene: TRBJ1-1
clone size: NA
CDR3 DNA: TGTGCCAGCAGCCTATACCGCGAGACTGAAGCTTTCTTT
CDR3 protein: CASSLYRETEAFF

D gene: TRBD1
V gene: TRBV24-1
J gene: TRBJ2-3
clone size: NA
CDR3 DNA: TGTGCCACCAGTGCCGGGACAGGGGGCTTCGAAACGCAGTATTTT
CDR3 protein: CATSAGTGGFETQYF

D gene: TRBD1
V gene: TRBV7-2
J gene: TRBJ1-2
clone size: once
CDR3 DNA: TGTGCCAGCAGCTTACTGACAGGGGGGGGCGGCTATGGCTACACCTTC
CDR3 protein: CASSLLTGGGGYGYTF

D gene: NA
V gene: TRBV20-1
J gene: TRBJ2-7
clone size: few
CDR3 DNA: TGCAGTGCTAGATATACCGACGAGGACACCTACGAGCAGTACTTC
CDR3 protein: CSARYTDEDTYEQYF

D gene: TRBD1
V gene: TRBV10-2
J gene: TRBJ2-1
clone size: once
CDR3 DNA: TGCGCCAGCAAAGGACAGGTGCTAGCCGGGAATGAGCAGTTCTTC
CDR3 protein: CASKGQVLAGNEQFF

D gene: NA
V gene: TRBV20-1
J gene: TRBJ2-3
clone size: NA
CDR3 DNA: TGCAGTGCTAGAGATCGGGGTAGAACAGATACGCAGTATTTT
CDR3 protein: CSARDRGRTDTQYF

D gene: NA
V gene: TRBV19
J gene: TRBJ1-1
clone size: few
CDR3 DNA: TGTGCCAGTAACCGGGTATTTGGCACTGAAGCTTTCTTT
CDR3 protein: CASNRVFGTEAFF

D gene: TRBD2
V gene: TRBV10-1
J gene: TRBJ2-3
clone size: NA
CDR3 DNA: TGCGCCAGCAGTGAGCCGGGACTAGCGGGAGAGGATACGCAGTATTTT
CDR3 protein: CASSEPGLAGEDTQYF

D gene: NA
V gene: TRBV20-1
J gene: TRBJ1-6
clone size: NA
CDR3 DNA: TGCAGTGCTAGGGGGGATGGTAATTCACCCCTCCACTTT
CDR3 protein: CSARGDGNSPLHF

D gene: NA
V gene: TRBV10-3
J gene: TRBJ2-3
clone size: NA
CDR3 DNA: TGTGCCATCAGTGACCCCACGGTTAGCACAGATACGCAGTATTTT
CDR3 protein: CAISDPTVSTDTQYF

D gene: NA
V gene: TRBV6-6
J gene: TRBJ2-5
clone size: NA
CDR3 DNA: TGTGCCAGCAGGGACTTTGGCCAAGAGACCCAGTACTTC
CDR3 protein: CASRDFGQETQYF

D gene: NA
V gene: TRBV20-1
J gene: TRBJ2-7
clone size: NA
CDR3 DNA: TGCAGTGCTAGAGATGTTAGGGGTACTCTCTACGAGCAGTACTTC
CDR3 protein: CSARDVRGTLYEQYF

D gene: NA
V gene: TRBV7-2
J gene: TRBJ1-3
clone size: NA
CDR3 DNA: TGTGCCAGCAGCCTAACAGGGAGCTCTGGAAACACCATATATTTT
CDR3 protein: CASSLTGSSGNTIYF

D gene: NA
V gene: TRBV6-5
J gene: TRBJ2-7
clone size: many
CDR3 DNA: TGTGCCAGCAGTCCTACCGTTACAGGGTTTTACGAGCAGTACTTC
CDR3 protein: CASSPTVTGFYEQYF

D gene: TRBD2
V gene: TRBV10-1
J gene: TRBJ2-2
clone size: NA
CDR3 DNA: TGCGCCAGCAGTGAGGTGTCGTGGGGGGGGAACACCGGGGAGCTGTTTTTT
CDR3 protein: CASSEVSWGGNTGELFF

D gene: TRBD2
V gene: TRBV7-9
J gene: TRBJ2-5
clone size: NA
CDR3 DNA: TGTGCCAGCAGCTTACGGACTAGCGGGAGTAGACAAGAGACCCAGTACTTC
CDR3 protein: CASSLRTSGSRQETQYF

D gene: TRBD1
V gene: TRBV19
J gene: TRBJ1-5
clone size: NA
CDR3 DNA: TGTGCCAGCTCGACAGGGAATCAGCCCCAGCATTTT
CDR3 protein: CASSTGNQPQHF

D gene: NA
V gene: TRBV12-3/TRBV12-4
J gene: TRBJ2-1
clone size: many
CDR3 DNA: TGTGCCAGCAGTTTGGGCTTACGAGAGCAGTTCTTC
CDR3 protein: CASSLGLREQFF

D gene: NA
V gene: TRBV29-1
J gene: TRBJ1-2
clone size: few
CDR3 DNA: TGCAGCGTTGCTGGGGAGTGGTATGGCTACACCTTC
CDR3 protein: CSVAGEWYGYTF

D gene: NA
V gene: TRBV10-3
J gene: TRBJ2-7
clone size: NA
CDR3 DNA: TGTGCCATCAGTGCGTTACCTAGGGGAGGCGAGCAGTACTTC
CDR3 protein: CAISALPRGGEQYF

D gene: TRBD2
V gene: TRBV7-2
J gene: TRBJ2-7
clone size: NA
CDR3 DNA: TGTGCCAGCAGCTCGGGACTAGCGGGAGCTTGGAACGACGAGCAGTACTTC
CDR3 protein: CASSSGLAGAWNDEQYF

D gene: NA
V gene: TRBV9
J gene: TRBJ1-3
clone size: NA
CDR3 DNA: TGTGCCAGCAGCTCCCAACCCTCAAGCTCTGGAAACACCATATATTTT
CDR3 protein: CASSSQPSSSGNTIYF

D gene: NA
V gene: TRBV7-9
J gene: TRBJ2-1
clone size: NA
CDR3 DNA: TGTGCCAGCAGCCTGGCCGGGAGCGTTAATGAGCAGTTCTTC
CDR3 protein: CASSLAGSVNEQFF

D gene: NA
V gene: TRBV29-1
J gene: TRBJ1-2
clone size: NA
CDR3 DNA: TGCAGCGTTGAGGAAAGGGATCGGTCCCGGCGCTACACCTTC
CDR3 protein: CSVEERDRSRRYTF

D gene: NA
V gene: TRBV7-2
J gene: TRBJ2-1
clone size: NA
CDR3 DNA: TGTGCCAGCAGCTTACCGGGAGTCAATGAGCAGTTCTTC
CDR3 protein: CASSLPGVNEQFF

D gene: NA
V gene: TRBV6-6
J gene: TRBJ2-7
clone size: NA
CDR3 DNA: TGTGCCAGCAGTTACGGATTAAACGAGCAGTACTTC
CDR3 protein: CASSYGLNEQYF